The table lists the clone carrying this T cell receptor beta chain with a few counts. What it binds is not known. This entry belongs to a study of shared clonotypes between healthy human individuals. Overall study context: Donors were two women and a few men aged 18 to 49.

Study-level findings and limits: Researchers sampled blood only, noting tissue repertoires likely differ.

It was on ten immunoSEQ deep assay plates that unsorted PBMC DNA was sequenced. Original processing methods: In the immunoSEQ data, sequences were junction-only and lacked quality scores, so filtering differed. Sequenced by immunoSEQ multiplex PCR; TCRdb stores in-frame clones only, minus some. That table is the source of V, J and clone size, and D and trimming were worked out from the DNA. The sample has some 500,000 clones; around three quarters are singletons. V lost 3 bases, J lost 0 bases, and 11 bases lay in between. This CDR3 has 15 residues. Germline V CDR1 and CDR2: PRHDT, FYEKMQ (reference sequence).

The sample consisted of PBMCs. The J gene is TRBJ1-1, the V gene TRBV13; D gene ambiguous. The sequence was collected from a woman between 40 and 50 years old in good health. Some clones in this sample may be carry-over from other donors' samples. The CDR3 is CASSFPFPMNTEAFF. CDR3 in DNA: TGTGCCAGCAGCTTCCCGTTCCCTATGAACACTGAAGCTTTCTTT.